A single sample gave rise to the 8 T cell receptor beta chains below, sequenced in a study of technical replicates of blood from a handful of donors. Assay: immunoSEQ multiplex PCR; the TCRdb copy retains only in-frame clones and omits some. The sample lists about 59,000 clones; approximately 97% were seen once. Input material: T cells isolated from PBMCs. The receptors derive from a human donor in good health.

The chain combines TRBV5-4 with TRBJ1-1; D remains ambiguous. V shed 5 bases and J shed 6 bases, with 14 bases lying between them. Germline-derived CDR1 and CDR2 are SGHNT and YYREEE (reference sequence). The CDR3 loop spans 13 amino acids. As DNA, the CDR3 is TGTGCCAGCAGGTGGGCAGAGGGTTCTGAAGCTTTCTTT. Translating it yields CASRWAEGSEAFF.

CDR3 nucleotides: TGTGCCAGCAAGGTGGGACAGGGGAGCAATCAGCCCCAGCATTTT. This encodes CASKVGQGSNQPQHF. The rearrangement uses TRBV27 and TRBJ1-5; the match to TRBD1 covers 10 bases. The germline V gene encodes CDR1 MNHEY and CDR2 SMNVEV (reference sequence). The V gene end was trimmed by 7 bases and the J gene end by 1 base; junction bases not matched to a gene: 4. This CDR3 has 15 residues.

The genes are TRBV27 and TRBJ2-5; no firm D call. Trimming shortened V by 3 bases and J by 2 bases, and 7 bases separated the two germline ends. Germline V gene data show CDR1 as MNHEY and CDR2 as SMNVEV (reference sequence). The CDR3 covers 13 residues. This CDR3 reads CASSFTSQETQYF. In DNA form, the CDR3 reads TGTGCCAGCAGTTTTACAAGTCAAGAGACCCAGTACTTC.

The table lists this clone with a count of one. The chain employs TRBV5-4 and TRBJ1-1; 10 bases line up with TRBD1. Trimming removed 2 bases from V and 6 bases from J; junction bases left unmatched: 10. Germline V CDR1 and CDR2: SGHNT, YYREEE (reference sequence). The CDR3 runs to 16 residues. The CDR3 sequence: CASSFLLGQGEAEAFF. Written as DNA, the CDR3 is TGTGCCAGCAGCTTTCTATTAGGACAGGGGGAAGCTGAAGCTTTCTTT.

In this sample, this clone turned up once. V and J are TRBV6-6 and TRBJ1-2, with D hard to call. The CDR3 totals 16 residues. Deletions cut 0 bases from V and 3 bases from J, with 14 bases between. Germline V gene sequence: CDR1 MNHNY, CDR2 SVGAGI (reference sequence). CDR3 region: CASSYSIETGDYGYTF. Here the CDR3 DNA reads TGTGCCAGCAGTTACTCGATTGAAACGGGAGACTATGGCTACACCTTC.

This clone was counted a few times. CDR3 sequence: CASSLVGGEEAFF. CDR3 nucleotide sequence: TGTGCCAGCAGCTTGGTAGGGGGAGAAGAAGCTTTCTTT. The chain recombines TRBV5-5 with TRBJ1-1, with D possibly TRBD1 on 6 matching bases. With 0 bases removed from V and 8 bases from J, the gap between germline ends came to 11 bases. CDR1 SGHKS and CDR2 YYEKEE come from the germline V gene (reference sequence). The CDR3 consists of 13 residues. The full variable domain, completed using reference TRBV5-5 and TRBJ1-1, is DAGVTQSPTHLIKTRGQQVTLRCSPISGHKSVSWYQQVLGQGPQFIFQYYEKEERGRGNFPDRFSARQFPNYSSELNVNALLLGDSALYLCASSLVGGEEAFFGQGTRLTVV.

This chain joins TRBV14 and TRBJ1-1; tentatively, D is TRBD1 (5 bases). V lost 0 bases and J lost 0, with 11 bases in between. CDR1 and CDR2 from the germline V gene are SGHDN and FVKESK. CDR3 length: 16 amino acids. CDR3 nucleotides: TGTGCCAGCAGCCAAGATCCTGGGGCAATGAACACTGAAGCTTTCTTT. Translated, it gives CASSQDPGAMNTEAFF.

The rearrangement joins TRBV4-1 to TRBJ1-1; 7 bases are a match to TRBD1. The CDR3 is made up of 15 amino acids. Unmatched junction bases numbered 9, after V lost 1 base and J lost 7 bases. Germline values: CDR1 MGHRA, CDR2 YSYEKL. CDR3: CASSQAKRDSYEAFF. CDR3 DNA sequence: TGCGCCAGCAGCCAAGCAAAGAGGGACAGCTATGAAGCTTTCTTT.